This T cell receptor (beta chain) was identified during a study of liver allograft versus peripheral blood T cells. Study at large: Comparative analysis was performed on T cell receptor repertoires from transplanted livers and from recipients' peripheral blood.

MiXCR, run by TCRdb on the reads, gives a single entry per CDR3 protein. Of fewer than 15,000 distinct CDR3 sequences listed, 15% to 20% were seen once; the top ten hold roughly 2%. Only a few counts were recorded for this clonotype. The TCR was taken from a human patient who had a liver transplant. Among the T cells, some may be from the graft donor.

CDR3 sequence: CASSLYPARGGDTEAFF. The DNA of the CDR3 is TGTGCCAGCAGCCTCTACCCAGCAAGAGGAGGAGACACTGAAGCTTTCTTT. This sequence joins TRBV6-6 and TRBJ1-1; D is uncertain. This CDR3 is built from 17 residues. The V gene's germline CDR1 is MNHNY and CDR2 SVGAGI (reference sequence). The V end was cut by 6 bases, the J end by 3 bases, with 23 bases between.